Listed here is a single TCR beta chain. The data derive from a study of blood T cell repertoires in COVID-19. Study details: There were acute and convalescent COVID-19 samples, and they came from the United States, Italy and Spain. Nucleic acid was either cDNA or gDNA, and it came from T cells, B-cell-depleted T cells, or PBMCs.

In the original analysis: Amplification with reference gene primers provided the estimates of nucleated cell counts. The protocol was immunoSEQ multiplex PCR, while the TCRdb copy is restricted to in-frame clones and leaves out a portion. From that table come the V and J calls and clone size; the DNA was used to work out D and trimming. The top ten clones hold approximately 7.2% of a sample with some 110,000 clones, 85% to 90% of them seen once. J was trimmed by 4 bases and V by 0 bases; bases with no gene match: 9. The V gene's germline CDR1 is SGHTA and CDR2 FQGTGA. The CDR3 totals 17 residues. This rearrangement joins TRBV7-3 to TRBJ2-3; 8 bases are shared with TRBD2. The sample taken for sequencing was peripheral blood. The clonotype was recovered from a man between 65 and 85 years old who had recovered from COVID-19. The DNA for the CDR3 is TGTGCCAGCAGCTTAACGTTCGGGACTAGTGATCCAGATACGCAGTATTTT. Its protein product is CASSLTFGTSDPDTQYF.